These 17 T cell receptor beta chains originate from one sample sequenced in a study of T-cell memory formation after mild COVID-19. MiXCR, run by TCRdb on the 5' RACE reads, gives a single entry per CDR3 protein. The table has about 320,000 distinct CDR3 sequences, roughly an eighth seen once. The sequencing input was PBMCs or a T cell subset sorted from them (not recorded which). All receptors derive from a man younger than 35 who had mild COVID-19 (a few samples of this study predate the infection). Cell type and time point are not known.

This chain links TRBV28 with TRBJ1-1; D remains unclear. The CDR3 sequence is 13 residues long. V shed 3 bases and J shed 12 bases, with 17 bases lying between them. From germline, CDR1 is MDHEN and CDR2 SYDVKM. CDR3 bases: TGTGCCAGCAGTTTGGCCCAGGTAATAGCAACTTTCTTT. Translating gives CASSLAQVIATFF.

This clonotype was found a few times. The chain combines TRBV3-1 with TRBJ1-2; D uncertain. V was pared by 2 bases and J by 5 bases, with 12 bases between. This CDR3 comprises 14 residues. Germline lookup yields CDR1 LGHDT and CDR2 YNNKEL (reference sequence). The DNA for the CDR3 is TGTGCCAGCAGCCAAAAGGGATCCTTTTATGGCTACACCTTC. It specifies CASSQKGSFYGYTF.

This clonotype was counted a few times. The chain couples TRBV7-9 to TRBJ2-7; the D is unclear. CDR1 is SEHNR and CDR2 is FQNEAQ in the germline V gene (reference sequence). This CDR3 is built from 13 residues. The V and J ends lost 1 base and 4 bases respectively, with 8 bases between them. CDR3 bases: TGTGCCAGCAGCTTAGATTCAGAGTACGAGCAGTACGTC. Its protein product is CASSLDSEYEQYV.

This clonotype was observed a few times. DNA for the CDR3: TGTGCCATCAGTGAGTCGATCACAGGGGAGGCCGGGGAGCTGTTTTTT. This gives the protein CAISESITGEAGELFF. The V call is TRBV10-3, the J call TRBJ2-2; D possibly corresponds to TRBD1 (7 bases). Trimming shortened V by 0 bases and J by 6 bases, and 14 bases separated the two germline ends. There are 16 residues in the CDR3. CDR1 and CDR2 from the germline V gene are ENHRY and SYGVKD.

This clonotype was picked up a small number of times. The chain joins TRBV27 to TRBJ2-7, with a weak D call TRBD2 (5 bases). Looked up from germline, CDR1 is MNHEY and CDR2 is SMNVEV (reference sequence). V lost 4 bases and J lost 5, with 9 bases in between. The CDR3 contains 12 residues. The CDR3 region is CASSSGNNEQYV. In nucleotides, the CDR3 is TGTGCCAGCAGTTCCGGGAATAACGAGCAGTACGTC.

The chain couples TRBV7-2 to TRBJ2-5; weak D call: TRBD2 (6 bases). Per germline, CDR1 SGHTA and CDR2 FQGNSA. The CDR3 totals 14 residues. V was clipped by 2 bases and J by 7 bases, with 14 bases between them. In nucleotides, the CDR3 is TGTGCCAGCAGCTTAATTGACTCGCGGGGGACCCAGTACTTC. Translation: CASSLIDSRGTQYF. The full variable domain, with the rest looked up from reference TRBV7-2 and TRBJ2-5, is GAGVSQSPSNKVTEKGKDVELRCDPISGHTALYWYRQSLGQGLEFLIYFQGNSAPDKSGLPSDRFSAERTGGSVSTLTIQRTQQEDSAVYLCASSLIDSRGTQYFGPGTRLLVL.

This clonotype was picked up a small number of times. The J gene is TRBJ1-1, the V gene TRBV5-6, with 8 nucleotides matching TRBD1. Germline V gene data show CDR1 as SGHDT and CDR2 as YYEEEE. After removal of 0 bases from V and 4 bases from J, the junction contained 8 bases not matched to a gene. The CDR3 is 16 residues long. This chain's CDR3 is CASSLGLQGAGTEAFF. The DNA of the CDR3 is TGTGCCAGCAGCTTGGGGCTCCAGGGGGCCGGCACTGAAGCTTTCTTT.

This clonotype was seen ten or more times. CDR3 residues: CASSLAGTYEQYF. CDR3 in DNA: TGCGCCAGCAGCTTGGCCGGAACCTACGAGCAGTACTTC. This rearrangement joins TRBV5-1 to TRBJ2-7; no firm D call. Trimming pared 0 bases from V and 2 bases from J, leaving 6 bases between. The CDR3 has 13 amino acids. Germline values: CDR1 SGHRS, CDR2 YFSETQ.

This rearrangement joins TRBV29-1 to TRBJ1-1; D call uncertain. CDR1 and CDR2 (germline): SQVTM, ANQGSEA. The CDR3 is 10 residues long. Trimming took 5 bases from V and 2 from J, leaving 3 bases between them. CDR3 DNA sequence: TGCAGCGTTTCAAACACTGAAGCTTTCTTT. Protein product: CSVSNTEAFF.

This clonotype turned up a few times. The V gene is TRBV7-3, the J gene TRBJ2-2, with 9 bases identical to TRBD1. CDR1 and CDR2 (germline): SGHTA, FQGTGA. The CDR3 runs to 17 residues. V was pared by 2 bases and J by 6 bases, with 10 bases of the junction left unmatched. CDR3 residues: CASSLDYGTGYPGELFF. CDR3 nucleotides: TGTGCCAGCAGCTTAGATTACGGGACAGGGTATCCCGGGGAGCTGTTTTTT.

This chain links TRBV2 with TRBJ1-3; D is undetermined. This CDR3 comprises 13 residues. The ends were cut back, 1 base at V and 4 bases at J, with 5 bases in the middle. Germline values: CDR1 SNHLY, CDR2 FYNNEI. CDR3 in amino acids: CASSEGRGNTIYF. CDR3 in DNA: TGTGCCAGCAGTGAAGGCAGGGGAAACACCATATATTTT.

This clonotype was picked up many times. The genes are TRBV18 and TRBJ1-2; 7 nucleotides match TRBD1. Germline CDR1 reads KGHSH; CDR2 reads LQKENI. This CDR3 contains 14 residues. Germline trimming cut 3 bases from V and 8 bases from J; bases unmatched to any gene: 9. DNA for the CDR3: TGTGCCAGCTCACCCGACGACAGGGTTTGGGGCTACACCTTC. Its translation: CASSPDDRVWGYTF.

This chain links TRBV6-2 or TRBV6-3 with TRBJ2-2; TRBD2 might be the D (6 bases). Germline values: CDR1 MNHEY, CDR2 SVGEGT. The V end lost 4 bases, the J end lost 0 bases, and 15 bases lay between the germline ends. The CDR3 spans 17 residues. The DNA of the CDR3 is TGTGCCAGCAGTTTCCGGGAGTTTACTTCGAACACCGGGGAGCTGTTTTTT. It translates to CASSFREFTSNTGELFF.

The chain joins TRBV12-3 or TRBV12-4 to TRBJ2-2; D perhaps matches TRBD1 (6 bases). V was shortened by 7 bases and J by 4 bases, with 10 bases between the two germline ends. The CDR3 runs to 13 residues. CDR3 nucleotides: TGTGCCAGCAAACAGGGTAGCACCGGGGAGCTGTTTTTT. Residues: CASKQGSTGELFF.

The rearrangement joins TRBV6-5 to TRBJ2-3; 11 nucleotides align to TRBD1. Germline CDR1 and CDR2: MNHEY and SVGAGI. J was trimmed by 5 bases and V by 6 bases; bases with no gene match: 1. The CDR3 consists of 13 residues. CDR3 DNA sequence: TGTGCCAGCAGGGGACAGGGGGGAGATACGCAGTATTTT. Its translation: CASRGQGGDTQYF.

The sample holds many counts of this clonotype. The rearrangement uses TRBV12-3 or TRBV12-4 and TRBJ2-3, with a possible D match to TRBD1 (6 bases). The V and J ends lost 6 bases and 5 bases respectively, with 9 bases between them. The CDR3 is 12 residues long. The CDR3 protein is CASSTGQDTQYF. The CDR3 DNA follows: TGTGCCAGCAGCACAGGGCAAGATACGCAGTATTTT.

The genes are TRBV5-1 and TRBJ2-1, with 8 positions matching TRBD2. There are 15 residues in the CDR3. Germline loops: CDR1 SGHRS, CDR2 YFSETQ. After removal of 4 bases from V and 9 bases from J, the junction contained 12 bases not matched to a gene. This CDR3 reads CASSRSLSGEGEQFF. CDR3 nucleotides: TGCGCCAGCAGCCGGTCGCTTAGCGGGGAAGGTGAGCAGTTCTTC.